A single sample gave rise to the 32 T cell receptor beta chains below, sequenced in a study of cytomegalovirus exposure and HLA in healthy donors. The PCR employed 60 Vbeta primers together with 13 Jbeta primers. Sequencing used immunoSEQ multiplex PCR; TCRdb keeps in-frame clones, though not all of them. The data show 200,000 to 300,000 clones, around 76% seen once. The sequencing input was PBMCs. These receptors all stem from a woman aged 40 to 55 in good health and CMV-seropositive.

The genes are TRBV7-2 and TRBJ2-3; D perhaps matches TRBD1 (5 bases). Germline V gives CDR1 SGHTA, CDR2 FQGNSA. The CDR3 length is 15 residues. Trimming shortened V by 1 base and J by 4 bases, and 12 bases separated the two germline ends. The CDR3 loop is CASSLGSQGSDTQYF. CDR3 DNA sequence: TGTGCCAGCAGCTTAGGTTCGCAGGGTTCAGATACGCAGTATTTT.

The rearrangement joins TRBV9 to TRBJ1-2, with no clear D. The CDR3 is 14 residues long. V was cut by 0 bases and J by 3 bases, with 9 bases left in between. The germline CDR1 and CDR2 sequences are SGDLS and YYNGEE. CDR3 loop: CASSVANNHYGYTF. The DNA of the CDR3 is TGTGCCAGCAGCGTAGCAAACAACCACTATGGCTACACCTTC.

CDR3 in DNA: TGTGCCAGTAGTAACACAGGGGGCGATAATTCACCCCTCCACTTT. It translates to CASSNTGGDNSPLHF. This chain links TRBV19 with TRBJ1-6; 9 positions agree with TRBD1. Losses at the gene ends were 4 bases for V and 5 bases for J; bases not matched to a gene: 3. The CDR3 runs to 15 residues. Germline V gives CDR1 LNHDA, CDR2 SQIVND (reference sequence).

CDR3 amino acids: CASSAKQGGAHYGYTF. The CDR3 DNA reads TGTGCCAGCAGCGCGAAACAGGGGGGCGCGCACTATGGCTACACCTTC. The chain joins TRBV5-4 to TRBJ1-2; 8 nucleotides agree with TRBD1. The junction had 11 bases not matched to a gene; V was cut back by 4 bases and J by 3 bases. This CDR3 has 16 amino acids. The germline CDR1 and CDR2 sequences are SGHNT and YYREEE (reference sequence).

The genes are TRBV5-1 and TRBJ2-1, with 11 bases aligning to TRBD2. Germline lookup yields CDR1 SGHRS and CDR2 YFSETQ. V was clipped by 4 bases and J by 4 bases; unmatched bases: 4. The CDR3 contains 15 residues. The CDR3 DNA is TGCGCCAGCAGCCCGGGACTAGCGGAGTACAATGAGCAGTTCTTC. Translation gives CASSPGLAEYNEQFF.

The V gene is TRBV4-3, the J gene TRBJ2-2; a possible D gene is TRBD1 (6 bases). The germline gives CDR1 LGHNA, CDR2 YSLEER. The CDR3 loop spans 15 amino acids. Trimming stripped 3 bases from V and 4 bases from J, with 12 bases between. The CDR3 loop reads CASSQVYRATGELFF. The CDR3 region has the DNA TGCGCCAGCAGCCAGGTATACAGGGCCACCGGGGAGCTGTTTTTT.

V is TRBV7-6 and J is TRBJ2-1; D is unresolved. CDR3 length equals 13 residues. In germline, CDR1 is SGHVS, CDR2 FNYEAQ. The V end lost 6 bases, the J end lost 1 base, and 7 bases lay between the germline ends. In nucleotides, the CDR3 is TGTGCCAGCAGTCCCCAGTCCTACAATGAGCAGTTCTTC. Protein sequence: CASSPQSYNEQFF.

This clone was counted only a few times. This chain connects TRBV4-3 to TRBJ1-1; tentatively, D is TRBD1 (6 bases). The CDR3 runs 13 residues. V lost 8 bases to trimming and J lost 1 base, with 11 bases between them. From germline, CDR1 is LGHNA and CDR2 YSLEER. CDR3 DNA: TGCGCCAGCGGGTTCAGGGGGAACACTGAAGCTTTCTTT. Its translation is CASGFRGNTEAFF.

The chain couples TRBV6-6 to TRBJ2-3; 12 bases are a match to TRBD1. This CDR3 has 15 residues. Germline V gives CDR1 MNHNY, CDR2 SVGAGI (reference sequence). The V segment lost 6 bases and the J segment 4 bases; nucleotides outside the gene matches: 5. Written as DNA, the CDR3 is TGTGCCAGCAGGGACGGGACAGGGGGCGCAGATACGCAGTATTTT. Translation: CASRDGTGGADTQYF.

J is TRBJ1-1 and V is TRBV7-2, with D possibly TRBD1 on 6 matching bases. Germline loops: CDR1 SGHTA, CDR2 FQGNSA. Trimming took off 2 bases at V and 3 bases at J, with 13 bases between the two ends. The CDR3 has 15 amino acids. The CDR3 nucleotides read TGTGCCAGCAGCTTACTAAACCGACAGGACACTGAAGCTTTCTTT. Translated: CASSLLNRQDTEAFF.

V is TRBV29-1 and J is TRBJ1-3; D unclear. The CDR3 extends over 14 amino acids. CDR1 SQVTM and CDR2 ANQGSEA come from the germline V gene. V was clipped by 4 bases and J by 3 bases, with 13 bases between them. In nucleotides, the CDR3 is TGCAGCGTTGTGCCTAACCTCATTGGAAACACCATATATTTT. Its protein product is CSVVPNLIGNTIYF.

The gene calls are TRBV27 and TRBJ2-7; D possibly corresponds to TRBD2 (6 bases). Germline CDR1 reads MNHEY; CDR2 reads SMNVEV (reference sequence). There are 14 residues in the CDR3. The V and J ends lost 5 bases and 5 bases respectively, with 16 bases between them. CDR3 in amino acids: CASSRGEGRHEQYF. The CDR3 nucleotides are TGTGCCAGCAGTCGCGGGGAAGGTCGGCACGAGCAGTACTTC.

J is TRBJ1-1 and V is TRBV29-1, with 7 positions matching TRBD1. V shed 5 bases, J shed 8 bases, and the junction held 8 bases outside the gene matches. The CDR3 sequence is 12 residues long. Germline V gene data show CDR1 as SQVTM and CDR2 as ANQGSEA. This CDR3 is CSVPRDSREAFF. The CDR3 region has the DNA TGCAGCGTTCCTCGGGACAGCCGCGAAGCTTTCTTT.

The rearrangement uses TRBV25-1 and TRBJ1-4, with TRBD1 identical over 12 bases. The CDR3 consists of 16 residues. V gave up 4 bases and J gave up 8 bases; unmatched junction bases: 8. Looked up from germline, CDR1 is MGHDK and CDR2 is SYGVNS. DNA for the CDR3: TGTGCCAGCAGTGGGGGACGGGGGACAGGGGGCGAAAAACTGTTTTTT. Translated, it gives CASSGGRGTGGEKLFF.

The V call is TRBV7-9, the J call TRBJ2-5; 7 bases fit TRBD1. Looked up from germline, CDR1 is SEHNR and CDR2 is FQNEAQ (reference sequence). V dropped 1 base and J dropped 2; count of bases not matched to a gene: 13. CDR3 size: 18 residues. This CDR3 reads CASSLGFGGSGGQETQYF. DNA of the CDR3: TGTGCCAGCAGCTTAGGATTTGGTGGCTCAGGGGGACAAGAGACCCAGTACTTC. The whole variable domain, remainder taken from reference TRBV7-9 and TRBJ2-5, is DTGVSQNPRHKITKRGQNVTFRCDPISEHNRLYWYRQTLGQGPEFLTYFQNEAQLEKSRLLSDRFSAERPKGSFSTLEIQRTEQGDSAMYLCASSLGFGGSGGQETQYFGPGTRLLVL.

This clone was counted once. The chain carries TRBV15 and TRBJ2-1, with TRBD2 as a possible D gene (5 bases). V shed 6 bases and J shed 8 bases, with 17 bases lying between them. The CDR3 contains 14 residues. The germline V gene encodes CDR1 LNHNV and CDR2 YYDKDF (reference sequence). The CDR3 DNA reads TGTGCCACCAGTACGGGATTTTTCGCCCATGAGCAGTTCTTC. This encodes CATSTGFFAHEQFF. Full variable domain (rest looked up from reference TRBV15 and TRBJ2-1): DAMVIQNPRYQVTQFGKPVTLSCSQTLNHNVMYWYQQKSSQAPKLLFHYYDKDFNNEADTPDNFQSRRPNTSFCFLDIRSPGLGDTAMYLCATSTGFFAHEQFFGPGTRLTVL.

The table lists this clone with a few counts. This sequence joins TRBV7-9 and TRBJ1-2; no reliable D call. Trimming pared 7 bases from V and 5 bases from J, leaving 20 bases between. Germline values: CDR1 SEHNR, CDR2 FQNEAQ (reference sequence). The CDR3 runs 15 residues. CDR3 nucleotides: TGTGCCAGCACCCAATCCCCGGCGGTTAAGTATGGCTACACCTTC. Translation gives CASTQSPAVKYGYTF. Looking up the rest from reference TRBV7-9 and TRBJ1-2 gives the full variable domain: DTGVSQNPRHKITKRGQNVTFRCDPISEHNRLYWYRQTLGQGPEFLTYFQNEAQLEKSRLLSDRFSAERPKGSFSTLEIQRTEQGDSAMYLCASTQSPAVKYGYTFGSGTRLTVV.

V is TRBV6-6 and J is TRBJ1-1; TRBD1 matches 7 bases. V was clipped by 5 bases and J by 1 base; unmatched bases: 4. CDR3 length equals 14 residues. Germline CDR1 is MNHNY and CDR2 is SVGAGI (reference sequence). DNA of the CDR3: TGTGCCAGCAGTCCAGGACAGGAGAACACTGAAGCTTTCTTT. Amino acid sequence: CASSPGQENTEAFF.

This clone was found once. Here the CDR3 DNA reads TGTGCCAGCAGCCAAGATGTTGGCAGCGGGTTCTATAATTCACCCCTCCACTTT. This encodes CASSQDVGSGFYNSPLHF. V usage is TRBV4-2 and J usage is TRBJ1-6; D gene uncertain. V was cut by 0 bases and J by 3 bases, with 15 bases left in between. The CDR3 loop spans 18 amino acids. Germline values: CDR1 LGHNA, CDR2 YNFKEQ.

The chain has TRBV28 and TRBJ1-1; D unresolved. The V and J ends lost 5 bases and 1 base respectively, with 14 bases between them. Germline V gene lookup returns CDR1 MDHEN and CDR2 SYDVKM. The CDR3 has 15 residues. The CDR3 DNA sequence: TGTGCCAGCAGTCCCGAGGGCCGGCGGAACACTGAAGCTTTCTTT. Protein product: CASSPEGRRNTEAFF.

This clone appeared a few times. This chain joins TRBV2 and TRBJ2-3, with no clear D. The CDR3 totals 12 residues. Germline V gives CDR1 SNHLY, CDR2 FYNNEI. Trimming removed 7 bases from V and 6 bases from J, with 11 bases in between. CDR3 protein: CASTQIRDTQYF. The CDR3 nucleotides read TGTGCCAGCACTCAGATCAGGGATACGCAGTATTTT. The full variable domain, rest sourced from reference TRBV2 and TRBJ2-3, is EPEVTQTPSHQVTQMGQEVILRCVPISNHLYFYWYRQILGQKVEFLVSFYNNEISEKSEIFDDQFSVERPDGSNFTLKIRSTKLEDSAMYFCASTQIRDTQYFGPGTRLTVL.

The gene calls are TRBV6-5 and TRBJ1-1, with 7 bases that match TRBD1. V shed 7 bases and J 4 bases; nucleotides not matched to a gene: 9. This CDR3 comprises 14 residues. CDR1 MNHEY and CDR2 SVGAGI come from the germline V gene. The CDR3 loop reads CASTLTGSFTEAFF. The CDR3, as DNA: TGTGCCAGCACCCTGACAGGGTCGTTCACTGAAGCTTTCTTT.

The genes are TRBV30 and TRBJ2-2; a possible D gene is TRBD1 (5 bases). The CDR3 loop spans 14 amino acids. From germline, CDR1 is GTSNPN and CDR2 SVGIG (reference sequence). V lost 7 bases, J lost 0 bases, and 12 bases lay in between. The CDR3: CASRTHANTGELFF. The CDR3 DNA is TGTGCCTCTCGGACACACGCGAACACCGGGGAGCTGTTTTTT.

This CDR3 reads CASSLGSGPNQPQHF. DNA of the CDR3: TGTGCCAGCAGTTTAGGGTCAGGGCCAAATCAGCCCCAGCATTTT. This chain uses TRBV27 with TRBJ1-5, with D perhaps matching TRBD1 (5 bases). CDR1 MNHEY and CDR2 SMNVEV come from the germline V gene (reference sequence). This CDR3 has 15 amino acids. The V end lost 2 bases, the J end lost 4 bases, and 12 bases lay between the germline ends.

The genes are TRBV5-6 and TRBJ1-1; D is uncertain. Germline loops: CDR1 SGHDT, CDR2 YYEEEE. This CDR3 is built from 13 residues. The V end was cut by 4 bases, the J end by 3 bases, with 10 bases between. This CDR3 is CASSRSGYTEAFF. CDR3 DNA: TGTGCCAGCAGCCGCTCAGGATACACTGAAGCTTTCTTT.

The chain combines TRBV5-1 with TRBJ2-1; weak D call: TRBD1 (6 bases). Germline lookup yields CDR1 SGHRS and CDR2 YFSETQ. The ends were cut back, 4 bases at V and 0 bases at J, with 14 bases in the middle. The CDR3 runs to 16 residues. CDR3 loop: CASSQIQGSSYNEQFF. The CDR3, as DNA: TGCGCCAGCAGCCAGATCCAGGGGAGCTCCTACAATGAGCAGTTCTTC.

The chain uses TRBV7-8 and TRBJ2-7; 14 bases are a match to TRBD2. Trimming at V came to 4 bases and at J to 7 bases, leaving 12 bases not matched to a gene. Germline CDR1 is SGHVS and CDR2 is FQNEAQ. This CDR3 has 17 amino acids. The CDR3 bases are TGTGCCAGCAGCTCGACAGATCTGGGACTAGCGGGAGTTGAGCAGTACTTC. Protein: CASSSTDLGLAGVEQYF.

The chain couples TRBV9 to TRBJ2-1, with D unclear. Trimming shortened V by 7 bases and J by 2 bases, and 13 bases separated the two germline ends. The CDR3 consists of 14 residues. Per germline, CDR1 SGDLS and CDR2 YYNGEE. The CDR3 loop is CASGKASTYNEQFF. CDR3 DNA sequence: TGTGCCAGCGGTAAAGCCTCAACCTACAATGAGCAGTTCTTC.

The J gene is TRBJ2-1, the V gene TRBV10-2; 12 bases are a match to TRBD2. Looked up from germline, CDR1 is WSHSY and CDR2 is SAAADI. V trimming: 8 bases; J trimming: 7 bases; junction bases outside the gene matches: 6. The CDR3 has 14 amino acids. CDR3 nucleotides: TGCGCCAGCTCCCTAGCGGGAGGGTTGAATGAGCAGTTCTTC. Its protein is CASSLAGGLNEQFF.

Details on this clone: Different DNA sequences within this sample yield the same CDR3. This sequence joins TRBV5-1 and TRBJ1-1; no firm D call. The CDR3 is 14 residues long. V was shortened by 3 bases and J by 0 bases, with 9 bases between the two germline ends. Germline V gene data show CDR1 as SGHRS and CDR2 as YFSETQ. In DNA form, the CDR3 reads TGCGCCAGCAGCTCCACAGTCCTGAACACTGAAGCTTTCTTT. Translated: CASSSTVLNTEAFF.

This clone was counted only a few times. CDR3 nucleotides: TGTGCCAGCAGCGTAGAGGACAGGCGTGGCTACGAGCAGTACTTC. Residues: CASSVEDRRGYEQYF. The chain employs TRBV9 and TRBJ2-7; 7 bases align to TRBD1. J was trimmed by 3 bases and V by 0 bases; bases with no gene match: 6. Germline values: CDR1 SGDLS, CDR2 YYNGEE. This CDR3 region has 15 residues.

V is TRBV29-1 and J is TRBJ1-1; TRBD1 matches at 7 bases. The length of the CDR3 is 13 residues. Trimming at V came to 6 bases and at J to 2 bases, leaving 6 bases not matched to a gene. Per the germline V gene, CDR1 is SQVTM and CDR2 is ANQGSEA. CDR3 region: CSVLTGTNTEAFF. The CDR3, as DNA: TGCAGCGTCCTGACAGGGACTAACACTGAAGCTTTCTTT.